Listed below are T cell receptor beta chains from one sample, sequenced in a study of T cells after yellow fever vaccination. Via MiXCR, TCRdb re-called the 5' RACE reads, giving one row per CDR3 protein. This table holds about 260,000 distinct CDR3 sequences, 10% to 15% found once. This specimen was CD4+ T cells sorted from PBMCs, taken 45 days after the yellow fever booster vaccination. The receptors were gathered from a man aged 25 to 45 who received the YFV17D yellow fever vaccine. CDR3s include the opening cysteine and the closing phenylalanine or tryptophan. The D gene is left open where the match is weak. Clone size is not always given. Where it is, it says once, few, many or a class for expanded clones.

cdr3_length: 14
d_call: NA
v_call: TRBV5-1
j_call: TRBJ2-7
clone_size: few
cdr3_aa: CASSLGTVAYEQYF

cdr3_length: 14
d_call: NA
v_call: TRBV9
j_call: TRBJ2-7
clone_size: NA
cdr3_aa: CASSEGPSTYEQYF

cdr3_length: 14
d_call: NA
v_call: TRBV4-2
j_call: TRBJ2-2
clone_size: few
cdr3_aa: CASSQERNTGELFF

cdr3_length: 14
d_call: TRBD1
v_call: TRBV18
j_call: TRBJ2-3
clone_size: few
cdr3_aa: CASSPGQITDTQYF

cdr3_length: 15
d_call: TRBD2
v_call: TRBV28
j_call: TRBJ2-2
clone_size: NA
cdr3_aa: CAATEAGGPLGELFF

cdr3_length: 12
d_call: NA
v_call: TRBV28
j_call: TRBJ2-7
clone_size: NA
cdr3_aa: CASSFGRNEQYF

cdr3_length: 14
d_call: NA
v_call: TRBV20-1
j_call: TRBJ2-2
clone_size: few
cdr3_aa: CSARHSWGTGELFF

cdr3_length: 13
d_call: NA
v_call: TRBV4-3
j_call: TRBJ1-4
clone_size: few
cdr3_aa: CASRREVGEKLFF

cdr3_length: 13
d_call: NA
v_call: TRBV20-1
j_call: TRBJ2-3
clone_size: few
cdr3_aa: CSASRRTDITQYF

cdr3_length: 16
d_call: TRBD2
v_call: TRBV7-3
j_call: TRBJ2-2
clone_size: few
cdr3_aa: CASSPGSGRPTGELFF

cdr3_length: 14
d_call: NA
v_call: TRBV7-2
j_call: TRBJ2-7
clone_size: few
cdr3_aa: CASSFKGTTYEQYF

cdr3_length: 17
d_call: NA
v_call: TRBV1
j_call: TRBJ2-3
clone_size: NA
cdr3_aa: CTSSQDPTSGSTDTQYF

cdr3_length: 17
d_call: NA
v_call: TRBV12-3/TRBV12-4
j_call: TRBJ2-1
clone_size: NA
cdr3_aa: CASSLVGLRDNYNEQFF

cdr3_length: 17
d_call: TRBD2
v_call: TRBV9
j_call: TRBJ2-1
clone_size: NA
cdr3_aa: CASSVAPGLGGSNEQFF

cdr3_length: 15
d_call: NA
v_call: TRBV19
j_call: TRBJ2-1
clone_size: NA
cdr3_aa: CASSMFKSSYNEQFF

cdr3_length: 16
d_call: TRBD1
v_call: TRBV5-6
j_call: TRBJ2-2
clone_size: few
cdr3_aa: CASSLRRQGWTGELFF

cdr3_length: 13
d_call: NA
v_call: TRBV7-3
j_call: TRBJ1-1
clone_size: many
cdr3_aa: CASSPLGGTEAFF

cdr3_length: 14
d_call: NA
v_call: TRBV4-2
j_call: TRBJ1-4
clone_size: NA
cdr3_aa: CASSQAGRGEKLFF

cdr3_length: 12
d_call: NA
v_call: TRBV15
j_call: TRBJ2-5
clone_size: many
cdr3_aa: CATRRDQETQYF

cdr3_length: 14
d_call: NA
v_call: TRBV20-1
j_call: TRBJ2-1
clone_size: few
cdr3_aa: CSLRQGAVYNEQFF

cdr3_length: 16
d_call: TRBD1
v_call: TRBV20-1
j_call: TRBJ2-1
clone_size: few
cdr3_aa: CSAAGQGKLDANEQFF

cdr3_length: 12
d_call: NA
v_call: TRBV20-1
j_call: TRBJ2-3
clone_size: NA
cdr3_aa: CSAASLLDTQYF

cdr3_length: 14
d_call: TRBD1
v_call: TRBV12-5
j_call: TRBJ2-2
clone_size: few
cdr3_aa: CASGLGTGFGELFF

cdr3_length: 14
d_call: NA
v_call: TRBV29-1
j_call: TRBJ1-3
clone_size: NA
cdr3_aa: CSADELSSGNTIYF

cdr3_length: 15
d_call: NA
v_call: TRBV7-6
j_call: TRBJ2-7
clone_size: few
cdr3_aa: CASSLVGFSSYEQYF

cdr3_length: 12
d_call: TRBD1
v_call: TRBV20-1
j_call: TRBJ2-3
clone_size: few
cdr3_aa: CSADRVPDTQYF

cdr3_length: 13
d_call: TRBD1
v_call: TRBV28
j_call: TRBJ2-7
clone_size: few
cdr3_aa: CATTTGGEYEQYF

cdr3_length: 14
d_call: NA
v_call: TRBV20-1
j_call: TRBJ2-5
clone_size: NA
cdr3_aa: CSASGQGIEETQYF

cdr3_length: 15
d_call: NA
v_call: TRBV7-2
j_call: TRBJ2-7
clone_size: NA
cdr3_aa: CASSTSDGPPFEQYF

cdr3_length: 12
d_call: NA
v_call: TRBV20-1
j_call: TRBJ2-2
clone_size: NA
cdr3_aa: CSAGPSPGELFF

cdr3_length: 15
d_call: TRBD1
v_call: TRBV18
j_call: TRBJ2-4
clone_size: NA
cdr3_aa: CASSPGQGAGNIQYF

cdr3_length: 15
d_call: TRBD2
v_call: TRBV7-2
j_call: TRBJ2-5
clone_size: few
cdr3_aa: CASSSGLARGKTQYF

cdr3_length: 16
d_call: TRBD2
v_call: TRBV7-2
j_call: TRBJ2-5
clone_size: few
cdr3_aa: CASSLAGGLGQETQYF

cdr3_length: 14
d_call: NA
v_call: TRBV5-6
j_call: TRBJ2-3
clone_size: few
cdr3_aa: CASSSRSVRDTQYF

cdr3_length: 16
d_call: TRBD1
v_call: TRBV15
j_call: TRBJ2-1
clone_size: NA
cdr3_aa: CATSRAGTGASNEQFF

cdr3_length: 14
d_call: NA
v_call: TRBV7-2
j_call: TRBJ2-5
clone_size: many
cdr3_aa: CASSARTVQETQYF

cdr3_length: 14
d_call: NA
v_call: TRBV5-1
j_call: TRBJ2-1
clone_size: few
cdr3_aa: CASSSGTTLNEQFF

cdr3_length: 14
d_call: NA
v_call: TRBV5-1
j_call: TRBJ2-3
clone_size: NA
cdr3_aa: CASSLDGVADTQYF

cdr3_length: 14
d_call: NA
v_call: TRBV28
j_call: TRBJ1-2
clone_size: NA
cdr3_aa: CASSFGRADYGYTF

cdr3_length: 16
d_call: TRBD2
v_call: TRBV5-6
j_call: TRBJ2-5
clone_size: few
cdr3_aa: CASSLGPPGGRETQYF

cdr3_length: 15
d_call: TRBD2
v_call: TRBV20-1
j_call: TRBJ2-7
clone_size: NA
cdr3_aa: CSARVPGTSAYEQYF

cdr3_length: 14
d_call: TRBD2
v_call: TRBV12-3/TRBV12-4
j_call: TRBJ2-2
clone_size: few
cdr3_aa: CASKRAGGAGELFF

cdr3_length: 14
d_call: NA
v_call: TRBV6-2/TRBV6-3
j_call: TRBJ2-5
clone_size: NA
cdr3_aa: CASRTTVYQETQYF

cdr3_length: 15
d_call: NA
v_call: TRBV5-1
j_call: TRBJ1-2
clone_size: few
cdr3_aa: CASSLGERDSYGYTF

cdr3_length: 16
d_call: NA
v_call: TRBV7-2
j_call: TRBJ2-6
clone_size: NA
cdr3_aa: CASSLGIGFGANVLTF

cdr3_length: 15
d_call: TRBD2
v_call: TRBV4-3
j_call: TRBJ2-1
clone_size: NA
cdr3_aa: CASSRVSGRGNEQFF

cdr3_length: 16
d_call: NA
v_call: TRBV7-3
j_call: TRBJ2-7
clone_size: NA
cdr3_aa: CASSPSTGQPYYEQYF

cdr3_length: 16
d_call: TRBD2
v_call: TRBV10-2
j_call: TRBJ2-1
clone_size: few
cdr3_aa: CASSERLAGGSHEQFF

cdr3_length: 15
d_call: TRBD1
v_call: TRBV5-6
j_call: TRBJ1-2
clone_size: few
cdr3_aa: CASSTRTGSVYGYTF

cdr3_length: 14
d_call: NA
v_call: TRBV7-2
j_call: TRBJ2-7
clone_size: few
cdr3_aa: CASSAPGPSYEQYF

cdr3_length: 14
d_call: NA
v_call: TRBV7-9
j_call: TRBJ2-5
clone_size: few
cdr3_aa: CASSRNRDQETQYF

cdr3_length: 13
d_call: NA
v_call: TRBV5-6
j_call: TRBJ2-5
clone_size: NA
cdr3_aa: CARGPGTLETQYF

cdr3_length: 13
d_call: NA
v_call: TRBV7-3
j_call: TRBJ1-2
clone_size: few
cdr3_aa: CASSSRRGDGYTF

cdr3_length: 17
d_call: TRBD2
v_call: TRBV5-6
j_call: TRBJ2-5
clone_size: NA
cdr3_aa: CASSLPGTSGIQETQYF

cdr3_length: 16
d_call: NA
v_call: TRBV4-3
j_call: TRBJ2-1
clone_size: few
cdr3_aa: CASSQDPPPRYNEQFF